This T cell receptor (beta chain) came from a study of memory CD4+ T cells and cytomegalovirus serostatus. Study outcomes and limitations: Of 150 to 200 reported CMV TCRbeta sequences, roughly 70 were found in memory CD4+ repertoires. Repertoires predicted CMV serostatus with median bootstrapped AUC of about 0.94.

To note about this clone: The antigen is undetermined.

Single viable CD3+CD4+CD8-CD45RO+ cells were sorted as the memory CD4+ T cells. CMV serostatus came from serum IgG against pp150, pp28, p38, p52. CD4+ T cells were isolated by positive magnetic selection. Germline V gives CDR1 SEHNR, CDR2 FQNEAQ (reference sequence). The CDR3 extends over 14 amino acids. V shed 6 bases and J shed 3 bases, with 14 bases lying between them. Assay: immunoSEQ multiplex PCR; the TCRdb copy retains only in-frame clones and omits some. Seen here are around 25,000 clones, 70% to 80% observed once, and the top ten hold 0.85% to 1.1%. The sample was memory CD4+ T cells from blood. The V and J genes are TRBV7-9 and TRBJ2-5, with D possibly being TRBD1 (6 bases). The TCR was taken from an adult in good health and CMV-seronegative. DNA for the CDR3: TGTGCCAGCAGACCGACCTACAGGGAAGAGACCCAGTACTTC. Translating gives CASRPTYREETQYF.